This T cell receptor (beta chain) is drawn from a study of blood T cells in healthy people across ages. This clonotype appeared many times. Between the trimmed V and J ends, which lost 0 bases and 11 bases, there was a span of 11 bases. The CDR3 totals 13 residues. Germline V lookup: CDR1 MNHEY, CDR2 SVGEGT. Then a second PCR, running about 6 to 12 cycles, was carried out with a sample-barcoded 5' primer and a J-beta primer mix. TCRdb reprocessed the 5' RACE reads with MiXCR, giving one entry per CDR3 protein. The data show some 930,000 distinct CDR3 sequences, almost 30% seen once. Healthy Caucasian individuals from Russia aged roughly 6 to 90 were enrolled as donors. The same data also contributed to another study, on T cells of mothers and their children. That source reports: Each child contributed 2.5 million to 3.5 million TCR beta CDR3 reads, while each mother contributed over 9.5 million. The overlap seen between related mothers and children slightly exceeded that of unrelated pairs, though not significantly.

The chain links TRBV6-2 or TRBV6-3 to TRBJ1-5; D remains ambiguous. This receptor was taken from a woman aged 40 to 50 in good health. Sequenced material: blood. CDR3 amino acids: CASSYSTPPTQHF. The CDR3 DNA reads TGTGCCAGCAGTTACTCCACCCCTCCGACCCAGCATTTT.